This T cell receptor (beta chain) is from a study of blood T cell repertoires in COVID-19. Study background: From the United States, Italy and Spain came samples of acute and convalescent COVID-19.

Under the authors' procedure: Amplification of reference gene primers provided the estimated nucleated cell counts. Profiling relied on immunoSEQ multiplex PCR, and the TCRdb table lists in-frame clones only, not all of them. V and J calls plus clone size are reproduced from that table; the DNA served to infer D and trimming. Seen here are a few hundred thousand clones, roughly 80% observed once, and the top ten hold 5%. Clinical history reported by participants formed the basis on which cohorts were assigned. V gave up 4 bases and J gave up 6 bases, with 22 bases separating them. CDR3 length: 16 amino acids. Germline loops: CDR1 SGHDT, CDR2 YYEEEE.

This receptor was taken from a man in his forties who had been exposed to COVID-19. V is TRBV5-6 and J is TRBJ1-1, with D possibly matching TRBD1 (6 bases). The sample taken for sequencing was PBMCs or T cells enriched from blood (not recorded which). CDR3 sequence (DNA): TGTGCCAGCAGCGACTTACAGGGTGGGGGTGATTCTGAAGCTTTCTTT. Amino acids: CASSDLQGGGDSEAFF. Drawing the rest from reference TRBV5-6 and TRBJ1-1, the complete variable domain is DAGVTQSPTHLIKTRGQQVTLRCSPKSGHDTVSWYQQALGQGPQFIFQYYEEEERQRGNFPDRFSGHQFPNYSSELNVNALLLGDSALYLCASSDLQGGGDSEAFFGQGTRLTVV.